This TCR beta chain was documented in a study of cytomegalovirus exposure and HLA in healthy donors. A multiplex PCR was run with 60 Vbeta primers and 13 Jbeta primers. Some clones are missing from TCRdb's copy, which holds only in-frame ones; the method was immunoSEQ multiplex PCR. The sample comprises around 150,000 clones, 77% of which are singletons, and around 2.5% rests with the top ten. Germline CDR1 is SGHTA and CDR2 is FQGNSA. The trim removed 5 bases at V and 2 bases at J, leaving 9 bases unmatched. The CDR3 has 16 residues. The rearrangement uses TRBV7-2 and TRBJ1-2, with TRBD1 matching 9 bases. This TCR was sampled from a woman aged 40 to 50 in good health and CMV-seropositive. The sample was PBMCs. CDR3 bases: TGTGCCAGCAGCCCCCAACAGGGGGCAGGGAACTATGGCTACACCTTC. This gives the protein CASSPQQGAGNYGYTF.